This T cell receptor beta chain was identified in a study of blood T cells in healthy people across ages. Regarding the study as a whole: Naive T cell percentage and TCR beta diversity correlated strongly. Long-lived donors exceeded aged donors in naive CD4+ cells and diversity.

Primed by a sample-barcoded 5' primer and a J-beta primer mix, a second PCR proceeded for 7 to 11 cycles. TCRdb fed the 5' RACE reads into MiXCR, producing one record per CDR3 protein. Here the sample spans about 930,000 distinct CDR3 sequences, 25% to 35% being singletons. In its sample, this clonotype was seen a few times. Its antigen is not known. These same records also appear under a second study, on T cells of mothers and their children. That study reports: Five or six children and their three healthy Caucasian mothers were the donors.

Sequenced sample: blood. This receptor was identified in a woman aged 35 to 49 in good health.

The CDR3 loop is CASSYSERNTEAFF. CDR3 in DNA: TGTGCCAGCAGTTACAGTGAGAGGAACACTGAAGCTTTCTTT. This sequence joins TRBV6-6 and TRBJ1-1; no clear D. From germline, CDR1 is MNHNY and CDR2 SVGAGI (reference sequence). This CDR3 comprises 14 residues. Trimming took 2 bases from V and 1 from J, leaving 8 bases between them.